This T cell receptor beta chain was profiled in a study of shared clonotypes between healthy human individuals. The wider study: Donors had three CD4 naive, three CD4 memory, two CD8 naive and one CD8 memory plate apiece. Study results and caveats: Generation of non-shared clonotypes was less probable than generation of clonotypes shared by all four donors.

A note on this clone: Its antigen is as yet unknown.

This CDR3 is 17 amino acids long. V shed 7 bases and J shed 0 bases, with 19 bases lying between them. The germline V gene has CDR1 MDHEN and CDR2 SYDVKM. For every subset, genomic DNA was evenly distributed across several immunoSEQ plates. This table comes from immunoSEQ multiplex PCR, and its TCRdb copy is limited to in-frame clones, with some not included. The data hold some 2,000,000 clones, with 85% to 95% observed a single time. Sequencing was carried out using naive CD4+ T cells sorted from blood. Subset here: CD45RA+ positively selected. V usage is TRBV28 and J usage is TRBJ2-1; D could derive from TRBD1 or TRBD2 (6 bases each). The TCR originated in a man aged 18 to 29 in good health. CDR3 coding DNA: TGTGCCAGCACAATCGCGGCTCGGGGGCCCTCCTACAATGAGCAGTTCTTC. This gives the protein CASTIAARGPSYNEQFF.